Shown below are 32 T cell receptor beta chains from a single sample sequenced in a study of CD8 T cells in Susac syndrome. The RNA input was roughly 0.45 to 1 ug, and it was reverse transcribed with random hexamers. Each CDR3 protein is one row after TCRdb ran MiXCR on the immunoSEQ multiplex PCR reads. The repertoire has about 140,000 distinct CDR3 sequences, approximately 95% of them found once; the top ten carry roughly 0.14%. Sequenced input: CD4+ T cells from PBMCs. The origin of the receptors is a human donor with Susac syndrome.

The chain uses TRBV7-2 and TRBJ1-2; 9 bases match TRBD1. The J segment lost 4 bases and the V segment lost 5 bases, leaving 11 bases of the junction unmatched. The germline gives CDR1 SGHTA, CDR2 FQGNSA. The CDR3 extends over 16 amino acids. This CDR3 is CASSRARTGVGYGYTF. The DNA of the CDR3 is TGTGCCAGCAGCCGCGCGAGGACAGGGGTGGGCTATGGCTACACCTTC.

The J gene is TRBJ1-2, the V gene TRBV7-9, with a possible D match to TRBD1 (5 bases). The CDR3 runs to 13 residues. Trimming took 3 bases from V and 5 from J, leaving 10 bases between them. Germline V gene lookup returns CDR1 SEHNR and CDR2 FQNEAQ (reference sequence). The CDR3 sequence is CASSFDSGYGYTF. The CDR3 DNA sequence: TGTGCCAGCAGCTTCGACAGCGGATATGGCTACACCTTC. Drawing the rest from reference TRBV7-9 and TRBJ1-2, the complete variable domain is DTGVSQNPRHKITKRGQNVTFRCDPISEHNRLYWYRQTLGQGPEFLTYFQNEAQLEKSRLLSDRFSAERPKGSFSTLEIQRTEQGDSAMYLCASSFDSGYGYTFGSGTRLTVV.

The chain uses TRBV20-1 and TRBJ2-1; D possibly matches TRBD1 or TRBD2 (6 bases each). Germline CDR1 is DFQATT and CDR2 is SNEGSKA (reference sequence). The CDR3 totals 16 residues. V was clipped by 0 bases and J by 0 bases, with 12 bases between them. CDR3 region: CSARDGQRASYNEQFF. Written as DNA, the CDR3 is TGCAGTGCTAGAGATGGACAGCGGGCCTCCTACAATGAGCAGTTCTTC.

The V gene is TRBV25-1, the J gene TRBJ2-2, with D tentatively TRBD2 (6 bases). Germline V gene data show CDR1 as MGHDK and CDR2 as SYGVNS. V dropped 6 bases and J dropped 10 bases, with 15 bases sitting between them. The CDR3 is made up of 13 amino acids. The CDR3 spells CASRLGLRQELFF. The CDR3, as DNA: TGTGCCAGCAGACTGGGACTCCGTCAGGAGCTGTTTTTT.

The chain combines TRBV5-6 with TRBJ2-7; 9 nucleotides line up with TRBD2. The CDR3 is made up of 14 amino acids. The germline V gene encodes CDR1 SGHDT and CDR2 YYEEEE. Trimming removed 4 bases from V and 13 bases from J; junction bases left unmatched: 15. For the CDR3, the DNA is TGTGCCAGCAGCCCTTGGGATAGCGGGAGTAACCTCTACTTC. Translated, it gives CASSPWDSGSNLYF.

This rearrangement joins TRBV15 to TRBJ2-2, with TRBD2 matching over 10 bases. The CDR3 extends over 17 amino acids. Trimming took 1 base from V and 4 from J; bases not matched to a gene: 6. Germline-derived CDR1 and CDR2 are LNHNV and YYDKDF (reference sequence). The CDR3: CATSRVVIAGGTGELFF. CDR3 sequence (DNA): TGTGCCACCAGCAGAGTGGTAATAGCGGGAGGCACCGGGGAGCTGTTTTTT. The full variable domain, rest sourced from reference TRBV15 and TRBJ2-2, is DAMVIQNPRYQVTQFGKPVTLSCSQTLNHNVMYWYQQKSSQAPKLLFHYYDKDFNNEADTPDNFQSRRPNTSFCFLDIRSPGLGDTAMYLCATSRVVIAGGTGELFFGEGSRLTVL.

This sequence joins TRBV28 and TRBJ2-5; TRBD1 might be the D (6 bases). CDR3 length equals 15 residues. Per the germline V gene, CDR1 is MDHEN and CDR2 is SYDVKM. Trimming cost V 5 bases and J 4 bases, with 17 bases left between them. CDR3 loop: CASSPEQGPSETQYF. CDR3 bases: TGTGCCAGCAGTCCGGAACAGGGACCGTCAGAGACCCAGTACTTC.

The chain is built from TRBV20-1 and TRBJ2-5; D may be TRBD2 (5 bases). This CDR3 is 13 amino acids long. The V gene's germline CDR1 is DFQATT and CDR2 SNEGSKA (reference sequence). Trimming took off 3 bases at V and 2 bases at J, with 10 bases between the two ends. CDR3 protein: CSAREPGQETQYF. CDR3 nucleotides: TGCAGTGCTAGGGAGCCGGGGCAAGAGACCCAGTACTTC.

The V gene is TRBV10-2, the J gene TRBJ1-6, with 7 bases lining up with TRBD1. The germline V gene encodes CDR1 WSHSY and CDR2 SAAADI. The V gene end was trimmed by 8 bases and the J gene end by 7 bases; junction bases not matched to a gene: 5. The CDR3 sequence is 13 residues long. CDR3 residues: CASRDSQNSPLHF. CDR3 bases: TGCGCCAGCCGGGACAGTCAGAATTCACCCCTCCACTTT.

The chain recombines TRBV29-1 with TRBJ1-2; D is undetermined. Looked up from germline, CDR1 is SQVTM and CDR2 is ANQGSEA. The CDR3 covers 12 residues. Trimming took 4 bases from V and 4 from J, leaving 10 bases between them. CDR3 sequence: CSVGVGLYGYTF. CDR3 DNA: TGCAGCGTTGGAGTCGGGCTCTATGGCTACACCTTC.

The CDR3 nucleotides are TGCAGTGCTCAGATCCGTAAGGGCAATGAGCAGTTCTTC. Its translation is CSAQIRKGNEQFF. This chain links TRBV20-1 with TRBJ2-1; D is unclear. The ends were cut back, 5 bases at V and 6 bases at J, with 14 bases in the middle. Germline CDR1 reads DFQATT; CDR2 reads SNEGSKA (reference sequence). This CDR3 is 13 amino acids long.

V usage is TRBV5-1 and J usage is TRBJ1-1; D is uncertain. The CDR3 has 12 residues. With 0 bases removed from V and 3 bases from J, the gap between germline ends came to 3 bases. CDR1 is SGHRS and CDR2 is YFSETQ in the germline V gene. CDR3 region: CASSLGDTEAFF. DNA for the CDR3: TGCGCCAGCAGCTTGGGTGACACTGAAGCTTTCTTT.

This clonotype was seen a single time. The rearrangement uses TRBV15 and TRBJ1-6, with D unresolved. The CDR3 runs to 15 residues. Germline values: CDR1 LNHNV, CDR2 YYDKDF (reference sequence). Trimming took 6 bases from V and 2 from J, leaving 11 bases between them. For the CDR3, the DNA is TGTGCCACCAGGGAAAGACCAACCTATAATTCACCCCTCCACTTT. Protein sequence: CATRERPTYNSPLHF. Together with reference TRBV15 and TRBJ1-6, the CDR3 gives the full variable domain: DAMVIQNPRYQVTQFGKPVTLSCSQTLNHNVMYWYQQKSSQAPKLLFHYYDKDFNNEADTPDNFQSRRPNTSFCFLDIRSPGLGDTAMYLCATRERPTYNSPLHFGNGTRLTVT.

The chain links TRBV7-2 to TRBJ2-7, with 8 bases that match TRBD1. The CDR3 runs 13 residues. Germline V gene sequence: CDR1 SGHTA, CDR2 FQGNSA. The trim removed 2 bases at V and 5 bases at J, leaving 2 bases unmatched. The CDR3 DNA reads as TGTGCCAGCAGCTTACGACAGGGGAACGAGCAGTACTTC. Protein: CASSLRQGNEQYF. Based on the CDR3 plus reference TRBV7-2 and TRBJ2-7, the full variable domain is GAGVSQSPSNKVTEKGKDVELRCDPISGHTALYWYRQSLGQGLEFLIYFQGNSAPDKSGLPSDRFSAERTGGSVSTLTIQRTQQEDSAVYLCASSLRQGNEQYFGPGTRLTVT.

V and J are TRBV4-3 and TRBJ1-1, with D tentatively TRBD1 (6 bases). Germline V CDR1 and CDR2: LGHNA, YSLEER. The CDR3 is made up of 16 amino acids. V was shortened by 1 base and J by 7 bases, with 19 bases between the two germline ends. The CDR3 spells CASSQAPDLQGGEAFF. For the CDR3, the DNA is TGCGCCAGCAGCCAAGCGCCTGACCTACAGGGCGGTGAAGCTTTCTTT.

The V call is TRBV7-3, the J call TRBJ2-1; 10 bases are shared with TRBD2. V trimming: 2 bases; J trimming: 7 bases; junction bases outside the gene matches: 5. The CDR3 totals 15 residues. Per germline, CDR1 SGHTA and CDR2 FQGTGA. The CDR3: CASSLELAGPNEQFF. The CDR3 DNA follows: TGTGCCAGCAGCTTAGAACTAGCGGGACCTAATGAGCAGTTCTTC.

This clonotype has a single count. V usage is TRBV7-8 and J usage is TRBJ2-1; tentative D call: TRBD2 (6 bases). V dropped 6 bases and J dropped 9 bases, with 24 bases sitting between them. This CDR3 spans 16 amino acids. Germline V CDR1 and CDR2: SGHVS, FQNEAQ. CDR3 residues: CASRHSRVSAGGEQFF. CDR3 coding DNA: TGTGCCAGCAGACATTCCCGGGTCTCTGCCGGGGGTGAGCAGTTCTTC.

The chain is built from TRBV28 and TRBJ2-7, with D possibly matching TRBD1 (6 bases). V was clipped by 5 bases and J by 3 bases, with 14 bases between them. The CDR3 totals 14 residues. CDR1 is MDHEN, CDR2 SYDVKM, per germline. CDR3 DNA: TGTGCCAGCAGTATCAACAGGGCTCGCTACGAGCAGTACTTC. It translates to CASSINRARYEQYF.

This CDR3 reads CSASPASGNTDTQYF. CDR3 DNA: TGCAGTGCTAGCCCTGCTAGCGGAAACACAGATACGCAGTATTTT. The gene calls are TRBV20-1 and TRBJ2-3; 7 nucleotides line up with TRBD2. The CDR3 runs to 15 residues. In germline, CDR1 is DFQATT, CDR2 SNEGSKA (reference sequence). V lost 3 bases, J lost 2 bases, and 8 bases stayed unmatched.

CDR3 sequence: CASQDQETQYF. The CDR3 region has the DNA TGTGCCAGTCAGGACCAAGAGACCCAGTACTTC. V usage is TRBV28 and J usage is TRBJ2-5; D gene ambiguous. Trimming left V 9 bases short and J 0 bases short, with 5 bases between. Germline V gene data show CDR1 as MDHEN and CDR2 as SYDVKM. The CDR3 extends over 11 amino acids.

The rearrangement links TRBV30 to TRBJ1-1, with D unresolved. From germline, CDR1 is GTSNPN and CDR2 SVGIG (reference sequence). V dropped 5 bases and J dropped 0 bases, with 10 bases sitting between them. CDR3 length: 13 amino acids. For the CDR3, the DNA is TGTGCCTGGGATTTCGGGGTGAACACTGAAGCTTTCTTT. Translating gives CAWDFGVNTEAFF. Complete variable domain (other parts from reference TRBV30 and TRBJ1-1): SQTIHQWPATLVQPVGSPLSLECTVEGTSNPNLYWYRQAAGRGLQLLFYSVGIGQISSEVPQNLSASRPQDRQFILSSKKLLLSDSGFYLCAWDFGVNTEAFFGQGTRLTVV.

The chain uses TRBV12-3 or TRBV12-4 and TRBJ2-3, with TRBD2 as a possible D gene (5 bases). With 8 bases removed from V and 5 bases from J, the gap between germline ends came to 14 bases. The CDR3 has 13 amino acids. The CDR3 sequence is CASSGLARDTQYF. CDR3 coding DNA: TGTGCCAGCTCCGGACTTGCCAGAGATACGCAGTATTTT.

The chain is built from TRBV2 and TRBJ1-1; D gene ambiguous. This CDR3 has 14 residues. The germline CDR1 and CDR2 sequences are SNHLY and FYNNEI. With 4 bases removed from V and 1 base from J, the gap between germline ends came to 10 bases. CDR3 DNA sequence: TGTGCCAGCAGTGTAATTACCTCGAACACTGAAGCTTTCTTT. Translated, it gives CASSVITSNTEAFF.

This sequence joins TRBV28 and TRBJ1-5; no definite D call. The V gene's germline CDR1 is MDHEN and CDR2 SYDVKM. Deletions cut 3 bases from V and 5 bases from J, with 5 bases between. There are 12 residues in the CDR3. CDR3 bases: TGTGCCAGCAGTTTTGGTTATCAGCCCCAGCATTTT. It is translated as CASSFGYQPQHF.

The gene calls are TRBV28 and TRBJ2-2, with 8 bases that match TRBD2. This CDR3 contains 15 residues. Trimming at V came to 5 bases and at J to 4 bases, leaving 6 bases not matched to a gene. From germline, CDR1 is MDHEN and CDR2 SYDVKM. As DNA, the CDR3 is TGTGCCAGCAGTCTCGGGGGGGCGAGCACCGGGGAGCTGTTTTTT. Protein: CASSLGGASTGELFF.

The V and J genes are TRBV7-2 and TRBJ2-1, with D unresolved. The CDR3 spans 15 residues. Trimming stripped 1 base from V and 7 bases from J, with 14 bases between. The V gene's germline CDR1 is SGHTA and CDR2 FQGNSA. CDR3 sequence reads: CASSLDEGARNEQFF. In DNA form, the CDR3 reads TGTGCCAGCAGCTTAGATGAAGGCGCGAGGAATGAGCAGTTCTTC.

The V and J genes are TRBV30 and TRBJ2-1; tentative D call: TRBD2 (6 bases). V lost 8 bases to trimming and J lost 0 bases, with 14 bases between them. The CDR3 sequence is 14 residues long. Germline lookup yields CDR1 GTSNPN and CDR2 SVGIG (reference sequence). DNA of the CDR3: TGTGCCATCAGCCGGCGGGACTCCTACAATGAGCAGTTCTTC. It specifies CAISRRDSYNEQFF.

This clonotype was recorded a few times. This rearrangement joins TRBV28 to TRBJ1-1; D is undetermined. Germline V gives CDR1 MDHEN, CDR2 SYDVKM. V was trimmed by 3 bases and J by 1 base, leaving 6 bases between them. This CDR3 comprises 13 residues. CDR3 amino acids: CASSFVGNTEAFF. CDR3 sequence (DNA): TGTGCCAGCAGTTTTGTTGGGAACACTGAAGCTTTCTTT.

This chain joins TRBV21-1 and TRBJ2-7; the table's TRBD1 call for D was not verified on the DNA. TRBV21-1 is an annotated pseudogene. CDR3 length: 13 residues. CDR3 sequence (DNA): TGTGCCAGCAGCAAAGTATTGGGGGAAGGGCAGTACTTC. This gives the protein CASSKVLGEGQYF.

J is TRBJ2-3 and V is TRBV5-1; D unclear. Per germline, CDR1 SGHRS and CDR2 YFSETQ. Trimming removed 4 bases from V and 4 bases from J, with 13 bases in between. The CDR3 is 14 amino acids. CDR3 sequence reads: CASSPGPDADTQYF. CDR3 coding DNA: TGCGCCAGCAGCCCCGGACCAGACGCAGATACGCAGTATTTT.

The chain combines TRBV6-2 or TRBV6-3 with TRBJ1-2, with a weak D call TRBD1 (5 bases). Germline CDR1 and CDR2: MNHEY and SVGEGT. The CDR3 extends over 14 amino acids. V was shortened by 4 bases and J by 4 bases, with 13 bases between the two germline ends. CDR3 DNA sequence: TGTGCCAGCAGTTCGCAGGGCCGGGGCTATGGCTACACCTTC. Translating gives CASSSQGRGYGYTF.

This chain connects TRBV7-9 to TRBJ1-3; a possible D gene is TRBD1 (5 bases). CDR1 is SEHNR and CDR2 is FQNEAQ in the germline V gene (reference sequence). This CDR3 has 15 residues. V was cut by 2 bases and J by 7 bases, with 15 bases left in between. The CDR3 sequence: CASSLFGREWNTIYF. CDR3 sequence (DNA): TGTGCCAGCAGCTTATTCGGCAGGGAGTGGAACACCATATATTTT.